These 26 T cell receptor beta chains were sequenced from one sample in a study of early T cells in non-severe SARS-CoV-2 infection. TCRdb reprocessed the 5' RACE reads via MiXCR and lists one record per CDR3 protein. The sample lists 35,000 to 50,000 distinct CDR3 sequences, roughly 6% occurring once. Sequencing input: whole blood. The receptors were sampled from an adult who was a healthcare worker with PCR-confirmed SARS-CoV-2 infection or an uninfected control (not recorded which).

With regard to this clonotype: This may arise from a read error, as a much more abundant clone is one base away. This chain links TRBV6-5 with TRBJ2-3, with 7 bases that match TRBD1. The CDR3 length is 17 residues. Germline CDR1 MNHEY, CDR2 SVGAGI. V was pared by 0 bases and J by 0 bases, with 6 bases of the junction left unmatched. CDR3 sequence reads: CASSYSSGGRSTDTQYF. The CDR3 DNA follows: TGTGCCAGCAGTTACTCGTCAGGGGGACGCAGCACAGATACGCAGTATTTT.

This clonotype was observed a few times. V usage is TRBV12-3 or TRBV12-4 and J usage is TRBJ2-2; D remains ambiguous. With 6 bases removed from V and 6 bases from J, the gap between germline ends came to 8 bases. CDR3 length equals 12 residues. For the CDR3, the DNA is TGTGCCAGCAGCCCAGTCCCCGGGGAGCTGTTTTTT. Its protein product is CASSPVPGELFF.

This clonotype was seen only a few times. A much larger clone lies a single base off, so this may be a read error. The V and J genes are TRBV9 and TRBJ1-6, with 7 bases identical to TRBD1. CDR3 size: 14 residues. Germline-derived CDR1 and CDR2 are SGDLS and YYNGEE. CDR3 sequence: CASSVGTGDSPLLF. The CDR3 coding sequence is TGTGCCAGCAGCGTAGGCACAGGGGATTCACCCCTCCTCTTT.

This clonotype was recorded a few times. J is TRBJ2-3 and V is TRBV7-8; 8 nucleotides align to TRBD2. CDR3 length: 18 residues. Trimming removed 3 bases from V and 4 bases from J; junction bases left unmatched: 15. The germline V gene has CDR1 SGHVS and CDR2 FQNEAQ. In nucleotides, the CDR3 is TGTGCCAGCAGCTTGGTGATAGGGTCCAGCGGGGGATCAGATACGCAGTATTTT. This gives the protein CASSLVIGSSGGSDTQYF.

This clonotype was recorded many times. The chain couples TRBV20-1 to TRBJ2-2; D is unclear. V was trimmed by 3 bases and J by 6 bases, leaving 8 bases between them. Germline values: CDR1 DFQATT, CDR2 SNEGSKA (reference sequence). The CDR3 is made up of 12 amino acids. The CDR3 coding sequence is TGCAGTGCTAGTCGTAGCCCCGGGGAGCTGTTTTTT. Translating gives CSASRSPGELFF.

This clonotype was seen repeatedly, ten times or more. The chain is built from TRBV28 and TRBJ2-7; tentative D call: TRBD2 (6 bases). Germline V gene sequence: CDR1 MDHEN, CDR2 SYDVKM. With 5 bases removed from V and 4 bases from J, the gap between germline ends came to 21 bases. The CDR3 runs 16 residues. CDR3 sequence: CASSVRPGLLNYEQYF. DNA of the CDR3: TGTGCCAGCAGTGTAAGACCGGGACTTCTTAATTACGAGCAGTACTTC.

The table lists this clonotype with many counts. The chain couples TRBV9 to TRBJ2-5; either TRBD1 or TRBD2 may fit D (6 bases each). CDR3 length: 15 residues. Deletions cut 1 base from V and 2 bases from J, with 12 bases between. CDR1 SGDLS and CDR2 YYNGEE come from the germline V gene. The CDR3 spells CASSVRGVEQETQYF. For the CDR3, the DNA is TGTGCCAGCAGCGTAAGGGGGGTAGAACAAGAGACCCAGTACTTC. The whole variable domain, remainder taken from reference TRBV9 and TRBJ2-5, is DSGVTQTPKHLITATGQRVTLRCSPRSGDLSVYWYQQSLDQGLQFLIQYYNGEERAKGNILERFSAQQFPDLHSELNLSSLELGDSALYFCASSVRGVEQETQYFGPGTRLLVL.

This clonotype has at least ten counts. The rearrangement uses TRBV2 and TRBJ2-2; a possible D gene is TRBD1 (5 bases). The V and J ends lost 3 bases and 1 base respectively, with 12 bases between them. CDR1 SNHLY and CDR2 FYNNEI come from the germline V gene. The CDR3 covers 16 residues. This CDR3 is CASSDPRALNTGELFF. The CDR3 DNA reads TGTGCCAGCAGTGATCCCAGGGCCCTGAACACCGGGGAGCTGTTTTTT.

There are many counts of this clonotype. Written as DNA, the CDR3 is TGTGCCATCAGTGAAGGGGGCTTGAACACTGAAGCTTTCTTT. It encodes CAISEGGLNTEAFF. The chain carries TRBV10-3 and TRBJ1-1; 7 nucleotides align to TRBD1. Looked up from germline, CDR1 is ENHRY and CDR2 is SYGVKD. The V and J ends lost 3 bases and 0 bases, in that order; junction bases with no gene match: 1. The CDR3 runs to 14 residues.

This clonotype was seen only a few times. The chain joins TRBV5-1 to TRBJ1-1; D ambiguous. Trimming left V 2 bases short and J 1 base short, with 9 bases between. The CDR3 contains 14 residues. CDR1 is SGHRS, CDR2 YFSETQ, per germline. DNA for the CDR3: TGCGCCAGCAGCTTACAGTATAAGAACACTGAAGCTTTCTTT. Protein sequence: CASSLQYKNTEAFF.

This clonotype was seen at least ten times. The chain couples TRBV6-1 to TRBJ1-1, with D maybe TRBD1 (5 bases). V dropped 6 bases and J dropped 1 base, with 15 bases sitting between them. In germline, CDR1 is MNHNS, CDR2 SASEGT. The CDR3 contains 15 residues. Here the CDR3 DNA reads TGTGCCAGCAGGGATATCCGACAGTCGAACACTGAAGCTTTCTTT. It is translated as CASRDIRQSNTEAFF.

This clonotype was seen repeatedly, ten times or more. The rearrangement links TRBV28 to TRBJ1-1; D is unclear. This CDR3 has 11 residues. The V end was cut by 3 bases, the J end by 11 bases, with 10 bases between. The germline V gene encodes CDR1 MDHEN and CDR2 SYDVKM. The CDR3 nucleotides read TGTGCCAGCAGTTTTGGGTCGTGGGCTTTCTTT. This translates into CASSFGSWAFF.

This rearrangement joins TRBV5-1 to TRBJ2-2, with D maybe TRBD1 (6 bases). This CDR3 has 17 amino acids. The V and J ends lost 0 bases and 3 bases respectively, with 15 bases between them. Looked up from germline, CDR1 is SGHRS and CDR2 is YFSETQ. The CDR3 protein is CASSLDRVSWDTGELFF. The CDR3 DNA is TGCGCCAGCAGCTTGGACAGGGTGTCTTGGGACACCGGGGAGCTGTTTTTT.

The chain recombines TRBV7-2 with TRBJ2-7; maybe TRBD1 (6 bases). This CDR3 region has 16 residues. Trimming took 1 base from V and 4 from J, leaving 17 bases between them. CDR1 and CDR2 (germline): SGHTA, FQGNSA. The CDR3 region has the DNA TGTGCCAGCAGCTTAGAACCACAGGGTGGTATTTACGAGCAGTACTTC. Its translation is CASSLEPQGGIYEQYF.

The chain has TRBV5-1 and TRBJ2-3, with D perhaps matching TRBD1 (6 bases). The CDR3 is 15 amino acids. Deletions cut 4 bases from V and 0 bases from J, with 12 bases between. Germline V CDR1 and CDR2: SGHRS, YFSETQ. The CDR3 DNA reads TGCGCCAGCAGCGCCTTGGGACAAAGCACAGATACGCAGTATTTT. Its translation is CASSALGQSTDTQYF.

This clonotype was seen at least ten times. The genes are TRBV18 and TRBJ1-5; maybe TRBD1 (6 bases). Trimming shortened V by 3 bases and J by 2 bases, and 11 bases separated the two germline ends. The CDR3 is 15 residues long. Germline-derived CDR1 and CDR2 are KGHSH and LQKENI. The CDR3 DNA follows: TGTGCCAGCTCACCCTCCGCAGGGGGCAATCAGCCCCAGCATTTT. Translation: CASSPSAGGNQPQHF.

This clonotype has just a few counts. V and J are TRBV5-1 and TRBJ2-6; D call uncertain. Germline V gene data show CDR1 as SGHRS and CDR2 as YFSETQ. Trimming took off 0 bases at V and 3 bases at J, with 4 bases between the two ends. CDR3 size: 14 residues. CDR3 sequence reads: CASSLEGGANVLTF. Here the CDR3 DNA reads TGCGCCAGCAGCTTGGAAGGTGGGGCCAACGTCCTGACTTTC.

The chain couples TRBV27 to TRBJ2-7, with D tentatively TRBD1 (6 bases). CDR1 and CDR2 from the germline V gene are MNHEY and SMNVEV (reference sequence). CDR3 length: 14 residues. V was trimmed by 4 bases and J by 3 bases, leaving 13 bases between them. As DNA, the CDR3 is TGTGCCAGCAGTTCCGGACAGACCGACTACGAGCAGTACTTC. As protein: CASSSGQTDYEQYF.

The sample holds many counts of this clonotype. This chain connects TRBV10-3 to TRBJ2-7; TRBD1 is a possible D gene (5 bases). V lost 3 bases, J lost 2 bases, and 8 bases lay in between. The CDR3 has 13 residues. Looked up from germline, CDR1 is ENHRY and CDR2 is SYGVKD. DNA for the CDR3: TGTGCCATCAGTGACACAGGCGCCTACGAGCAGTACTTC. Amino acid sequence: CAISDTGAYEQYF.

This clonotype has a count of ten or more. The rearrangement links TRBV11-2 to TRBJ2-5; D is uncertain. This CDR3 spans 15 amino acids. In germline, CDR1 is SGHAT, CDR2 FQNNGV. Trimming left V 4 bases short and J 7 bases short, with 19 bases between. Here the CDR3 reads CASSSQEANVGTQYF. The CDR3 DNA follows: TGTGCCAGCAGCTCCCAAGAGGCAAACGTCGGGACCCAGTACTTC.

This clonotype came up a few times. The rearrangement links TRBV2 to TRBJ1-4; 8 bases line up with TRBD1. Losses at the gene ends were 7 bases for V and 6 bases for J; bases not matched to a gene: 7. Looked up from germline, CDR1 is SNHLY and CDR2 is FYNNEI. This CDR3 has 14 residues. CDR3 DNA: TGTGCCAGCAACCGACAGGGGCAAGATGAAAAACTGTTTTTT. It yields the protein CASNRQGQDEKLFF.

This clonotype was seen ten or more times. CDR3 DNA sequence: TGTGCCAGCAGCCCCGTCGGACAGGGGGCGTCCACCTCCTACAATGAGCAGTTCTTC. It is translated as CASSPVGQGASTSYNEQFF. The V and J genes are TRBV3-1 and TRBJ2-1; 11 nucleotides line up with TRBD1. V dropped 4 bases and J dropped 0; count of bases not matched to a gene: 11. The CDR3 runs 19 residues. Per the germline V gene, CDR1 is LGHDT and CDR2 is YNNKEL (reference sequence).

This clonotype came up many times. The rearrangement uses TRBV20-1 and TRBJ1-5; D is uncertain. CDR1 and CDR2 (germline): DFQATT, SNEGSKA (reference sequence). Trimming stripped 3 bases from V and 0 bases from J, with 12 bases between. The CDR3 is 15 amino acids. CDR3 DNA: TGCAGTGCTAGGGAACAGTACTATAGCAATCAGCCCCAGCATTTT. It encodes CSAREQYYSNQPQHF.

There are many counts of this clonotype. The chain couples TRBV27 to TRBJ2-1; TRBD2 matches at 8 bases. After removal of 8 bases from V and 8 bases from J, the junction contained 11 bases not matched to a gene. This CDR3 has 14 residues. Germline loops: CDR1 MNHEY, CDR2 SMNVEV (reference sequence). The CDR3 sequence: CASGHRGGHDEQFF. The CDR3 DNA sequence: TGTGCCAGCGGCCACCGCGGGGGGCACGATGAGCAGTTCTTC.

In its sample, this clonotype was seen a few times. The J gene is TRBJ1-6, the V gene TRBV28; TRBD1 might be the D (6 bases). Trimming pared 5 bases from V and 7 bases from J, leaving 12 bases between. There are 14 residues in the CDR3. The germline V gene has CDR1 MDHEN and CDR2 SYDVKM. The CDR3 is CASSPTGWNSPLHF. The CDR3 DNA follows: TGTGCCAGCAGTCCTACAGGGTGGAATTCACCCCTCCACTTT.

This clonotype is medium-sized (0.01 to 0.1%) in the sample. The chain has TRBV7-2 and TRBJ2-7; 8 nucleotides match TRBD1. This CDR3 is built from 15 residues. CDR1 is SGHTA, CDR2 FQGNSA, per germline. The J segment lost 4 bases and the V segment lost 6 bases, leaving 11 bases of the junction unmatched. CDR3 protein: CASSVEIRGPYEQYF. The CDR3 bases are TGTGCCAGCAGTGTAGAGATCAGGGGGCCGTACGAGCAGTACTTC.